Below, 5 T cell receptor beta chains from the same sample are listed, as sequenced in a study of cytomegalovirus exposure and HLA in healthy donors. The PCR used 60 Vbeta and 13 Jbeta primers. TCRdb keeps only in-frame clones here, not all; method: immunoSEQ multiplex PCR. Altogether around 150,000 clones are present, roughly 79% being singletons, with the ten largest covering less than 1.5%. Sequenced sample: PBMCs. These receptors all stem from a man aged 25-45 years in good health and CMV-seropositive.

The chain employs TRBV7-3 and TRBJ2-1, with TRBD2 identical over 7 bases. CDR1 SGHTA and CDR2 FQGTGA come from the germline V gene. V shed 0 bases, J shed 13 bases, and the junction held 15 bases outside the gene matches. The CDR3 consists of 16 residues. CDR3 loop: CASSLTVLREREEQFF. In DNA, the CDR3 is TGTGCCAGCAGCTTAACGGTTTTGCGGGAGAGGGAAGAACAGTTCTTC.

This clone was found a few times. The chain uses TRBV4-1 and TRBJ2-4, with unresolved D. Germline loops: CDR1 MGHRA, CDR2 YSYEKL. Deletions cut 3 bases from V and 0 bases from J, with 12 bases between. The length of the CDR3 is 16 residues. The CDR3 DNA reads as TGCGCCAGCAGCCACATACAGCTTTTAGCCAAAAACATTCAGTACTTC. Its translation is CASSHIQLLAKNIQYF.

The rearrangement links TRBV28 to TRBJ1-2; D ambiguous. V was pared by 4 bases and J by 4 bases, with 10 bases between. CDR3 size: 13 residues. The germline V gene has CDR1 MDHEN and CDR2 SYDVKM. CDR3 DNA: TGTGCCAGCAGTTCGGGGAAGATCTATGGCTACACCTTC. Translation gives CASSSGKIYGYTF.

The gene calls are TRBV6-5 and TRBJ2-3; maybe TRBD1 (6 bases). Looked up from germline, CDR1 is MNHEY and CDR2 is SVGAGI. Trimming shortened V by 0 bases and J by 0 bases, and 10 bases separated the two germline ends. This CDR3 is built from 16 residues. The CDR3 sequence: CASSYSDSSSTDTQYF. CDR3 nucleotides: TGTGCCAGCAGTTACTCGGACAGCTCTAGCACAGATACGCAGTATTTT.

J is TRBJ2-7 and V is TRBV11-2; TRBD2 matches at 12 bases. The CDR3 is made up of 13 amino acids. Per the germline V gene, CDR1 is SGHAT and CDR2 is FQNNGV. V lost 3 bases and J lost 9; bases outside the gene matches: 3. As DNA, the CDR3 is TGTGCCAGCAGCTTGACTAGCGGGAGTGGGCAGTACTTC. Amino acids: CASSLTSGSGQYF.